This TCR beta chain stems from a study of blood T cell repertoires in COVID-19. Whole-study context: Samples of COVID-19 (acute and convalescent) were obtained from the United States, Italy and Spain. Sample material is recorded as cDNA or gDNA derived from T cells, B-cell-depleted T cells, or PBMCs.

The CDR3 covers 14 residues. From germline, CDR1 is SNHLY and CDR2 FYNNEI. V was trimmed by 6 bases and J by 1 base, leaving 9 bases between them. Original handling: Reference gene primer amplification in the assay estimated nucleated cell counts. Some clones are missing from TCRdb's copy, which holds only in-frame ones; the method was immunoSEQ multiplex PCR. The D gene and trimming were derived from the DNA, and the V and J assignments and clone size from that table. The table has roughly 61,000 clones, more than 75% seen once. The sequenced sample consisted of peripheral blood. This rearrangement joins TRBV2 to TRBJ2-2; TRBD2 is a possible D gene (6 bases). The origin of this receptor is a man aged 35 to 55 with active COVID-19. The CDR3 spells CASSGGRNTGELFF. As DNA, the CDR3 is TGTGCCAGCAGCGGGGGACGGAACACCGGGGAGCTGTTTTTT.